Listed here are 18 T cell receptor beta chains from one sample, sequenced in a study of blood T cell repertoires in COVID-19. TCRdb's table, derived via immunoSEQ multiplex PCR, lists solely in-frame clones and lacks some. The table records about 240,000 clones, about four fifths of them present only once. Sample: peripheral blood. These receptors originate from a woman aged 80 or over with acute or convalescent COVID-19.

This chain joins TRBV15 and TRBJ2-5; tentative D call: TRBD1 (6 bases). V lost 0 bases and J lost 5, with 10 bases in between. The CDR3 has 14 amino acids. The V gene's germline CDR1 is LNHNV and CDR2 YYDKDF (reference sequence). DNA for the CDR3: TGTGCCACCAGCAGAGATACGAGGGGGGAGACCCAGTACTTC. Amino acid sequence: CATSRDTRGETQYF.

As for this clone: Other nucleotide sequences in the sample specify the same CDR3. The rearrangement joins TRBV11-1 to TRBJ2-7, with D possibly being TRBD1 (6 bases). Germline V gene data show CDR1 as SGHAT and CDR2 as FQDESV (reference sequence). V shed 5 bases and J shed 1 base, with 15 bases lying between them. This CDR3 spans 15 amino acids. The CDR3 DNA follows: TGTGCCAGCAGCGTCCTTGGACAGCCGTCCTACGAGCAGTACTTC. Translation: CASSVLGQPSYEQYF.

The chain has TRBV6-2 or TRBV6-3 and TRBJ2-4; D perhaps matches TRBD2 (6 bases). The germline CDR1 and CDR2 sequences are MNHEY and SVGEGT. This CDR3 region has 14 residues. V lost 2 bases, J lost 8 bases, and 13 bases lay in between. CDR3 in DNA: TGTGCCAGCAGTTACCGTGGGGGGATAGACATTCAGTACTTC. This codes for CASSYRGGIDIQYF.

This clone was observed a few times. The chain has TRBV18 and TRBJ1-1; D is possibly TRBD1 (6 bases). This CDR3 region has 16 residues. Germline loops: CDR1 KGHSH, CDR2 LQKENI. The V gene lost 2 bases and the J gene lost 1 base, with 14 bases spanning the gap. CDR3 DNA: TGTGCCAGCTCACCATGGGGGGGGCGGTCGAACACTGAAGCTTTCTTT. Its translation is CASSPWGGRSNTEAFF.

The chain has TRBV12-5 and TRBJ1-5; D may be TRBD1 (6 bases). Germline lookup yields CDR1 LGHNT and CDR2 FRNRAP. With 7 bases removed from V and 0 bases from J, the gap between germline ends came to 10 bases. The CDR3 has 14 amino acids. CDR3 coding DNA: TGTGCTAGTGCTCAGGGGAATAGCAATCAGCCCCAGCATTTT. Encoded protein: CASAQGNSNQPQHF. Drawing the rest from reference TRBV12-5 and TRBJ1-5, the complete variable domain is DARVTQTPRHKVTEMGQEVTMRCQPILGHNTVFWYRQTMMQGLELLAYFRNRAPLDDSGMPKDRFSAEMPDATLATLKIQPSEPRDSAVYFCASAQGNSNQPQHFGDGTRLSIL.

The V and J genes are TRBV18 and TRBJ2-2; D is uncertain. This CDR3 region has 15 residues. Trimming shortened V by 0 bases and J by 3 bases, and 8 bases separated the two germline ends. Germline values: CDR1 KGHSH, CDR2 LQKENI. The CDR3: CASSPPEFYTGELFF. The CDR3, as DNA: TGTGCCAGCTCACCACCGGAGTTTTACACCGGGGAGCTGTTTTTT.

This chain joins TRBV14 and TRBJ2-4, with D perhaps matching TRBD2 (5 bases). The germline V gene has CDR1 SGHDN and CDR2 FVKESK. The CDR3 has 14 residues. Trimming cost V 4 bases and J 6 bases, with 13 bases left between them. CDR3 nucleotide sequence: TGTGCCAGCAGCCCCCTCGGGGTCGGAAACATTCAGTACTTC. It codes for CASSPLGVGNIQYF.

This chain links TRBV27 with TRBJ1-5, with 9 nucleotides matching TRBD1. CDR1 and CDR2 from the germline V gene are MNHEY and SMNVEV (reference sequence). After removal of 8 bases from V and 6 bases from J, the junction contained 11 bases not matched to a gene. The CDR3 length is 15 residues. CDR3 amino acids: CASHDPGQGGQPQHF. For the CDR3, the DNA is TGTGCCAGCCATGATCCGGGACAGGGAGGTCAGCCCCAGCATTTT.

This chain uses TRBV24-1 with TRBJ2-5; weak D call: TRBD1 (5 bases). The CDR3 consists of 17 residues. The V and J ends lost 3 bases and 2 bases respectively, with 18 bases between them. Germline V gene sequence: CDR1 KGHDR, CDR2 SFDVKD. In nucleotides, the CDR3 is TGTGCCACCAGTGATCCCACTGGACCAGGGCCTCAAGAGACCCAGTACTTC. Its translation is CATSDPTGPGPQETQYF.

This chain connects TRBV11-3 to TRBJ1-3; weak D call: TRBD1 (6 bases). This CDR3 comprises 14 residues. V was clipped by 6 bases and J by 1 base, with 10 bases between them. The V gene's germline CDR1 is SGHNT and CDR2 YENEEA. In DNA, the CDR3 is TGTGCCAGCAGTAGGACAGCTTCTGGAAACACCATATATTTT. Its translation: CASSRTASGNTIYF.

The chain employs TRBV18 and TRBJ1-2; D is undetermined. The CDR3 sequence is 13 residues long. The germline gives CDR1 KGHSH, CDR2 LQKENI. Trimming took off 6 bases at V and 3 bases at J, with 11 bases between the two ends. CDR3 nucleotides: TGTGCCAGCTCCCAGGCGGAGGACTATGGCTACACCTTC. Protein: CASSQAEDYGYTF.

The V and J genes are TRBV29-1 and TRBJ2-2; 7 positions agree with TRBD1. The V gene's germline CDR1 is SQVTM and CDR2 ANQGSEA. This CDR3 contains 13 residues. The trim removed 3 bases at V and 5 bases at J, leaving 3 bases unmatched. For the CDR3, the DNA is TGCAGCGTTGATCACAGGGGAACCGGGGAGCTGTTTTTT. The encoded protein is CSVDHRGTGELFF.

A note on this clone: Distinct nucleotide sequences in the sample also encode this CDR3. The chain uses TRBV6-5 and TRBJ1-2; TRBD1 matches at 10 bases. Per the germline V gene, CDR1 is MNHEY and CDR2 is SVGAGI. This CDR3 is built from 15 residues. Germline trimming cut 2 bases from V and 4 bases from J; bases unmatched to any gene: 4. The CDR3 sequence: CASSYRDRGLYGYTF. The DNA for the CDR3 is TGTGCCAGCAGTTACAGGGACAGGGGCCTCTATGGCTACACCTTC.

The genes are TRBV2 and TRBJ1-1; 9 bases map to TRBD1. The junction had 10 bases not matched to a gene; V was cut back by 6 bases and J by 5 bases. CDR3 length: 15 amino acids. Germline loops: CDR1 SNHLY, CDR2 FYNNEI. The CDR3 sequence: CASRSNRGPGTEAFF. CDR3 sequence (DNA): TGTGCCAGCAGGAGCAACAGGGGGCCGGGGACTGAAGCTTTCTTT. Supplemented by reference TRBV2 and TRBJ1-1, the full variable domain reads EPEVTQTPSHQVTQMGQEVILRCVPISNHLYFYWYRQILGQKVEFLVSFYNNEISEKSEIFDDQFSVERPDGSNFTLKIRSTKLEDSAMYFCASRSNRGPGTEAFFGQGTRLTVV.

The J gene is TRBJ2-7, the V gene TRBV2; possibly TRBD1 for D (6 bases). Trimming took 7 bases from V and 2 from J, leaving 9 bases between them. The V gene's germline CDR1 is SNHLY and CDR2 FYNNEI. The CDR3 extends over 12 amino acids. The CDR3 sequence is CASKGDTYEQYF. CDR3 sequence (DNA): TGTGCCAGCAAGGGGGACACCTACGAGCAGTACTTC.

The rearrangement uses TRBV5-1 and TRBJ2-7, with TRBD2 as a possible D gene (6 bases). Looked up from germline, CDR1 is SGHRS and CDR2 is YFSETQ. The V and J ends lost 2 bases and 4 bases respectively, with 13 bases between them. The CDR3 runs 14 residues. Here the CDR3 DNA reads TGCGCCAGCAGCTTTGCGCAGGACTATTACGAGCAGTACTTC. It yields the protein CASSFAQDYYEQYF.

The V call is TRBV6-5, the J call TRBJ2-1, with 8 nucleotides matching TRBD1. The V gene end was trimmed by 4 bases and the J gene end by 12 bases; junction bases not matched to a gene: 8. Germline CDR1 reads MNHEY; CDR2 reads SVGAGI. The CDR3 covers 13 residues. The CDR3 DNA is TGTGCCAGCAGTTCCTGGACAGGGTTTTCGCAGTTCTTC. Its protein product is CASSSWTGFSQFF.

The V call is TRBV27, the J call TRBJ2-2; 10 bases align to TRBD1. In germline, CDR1 is MNHEY, CDR2 SMNVEV (reference sequence). V trimming: 0 bases; J trimming: 4 bases; junction bases outside the gene matches: 2. The CDR3 is 16 residues long. CDR3 in DNA: TGTGCCAGCAGTTTATCGGGACAGGGGTCCACCGGGGAGCTGTTTTTT. Translating it yields CASSLSGQGSTGELFF.